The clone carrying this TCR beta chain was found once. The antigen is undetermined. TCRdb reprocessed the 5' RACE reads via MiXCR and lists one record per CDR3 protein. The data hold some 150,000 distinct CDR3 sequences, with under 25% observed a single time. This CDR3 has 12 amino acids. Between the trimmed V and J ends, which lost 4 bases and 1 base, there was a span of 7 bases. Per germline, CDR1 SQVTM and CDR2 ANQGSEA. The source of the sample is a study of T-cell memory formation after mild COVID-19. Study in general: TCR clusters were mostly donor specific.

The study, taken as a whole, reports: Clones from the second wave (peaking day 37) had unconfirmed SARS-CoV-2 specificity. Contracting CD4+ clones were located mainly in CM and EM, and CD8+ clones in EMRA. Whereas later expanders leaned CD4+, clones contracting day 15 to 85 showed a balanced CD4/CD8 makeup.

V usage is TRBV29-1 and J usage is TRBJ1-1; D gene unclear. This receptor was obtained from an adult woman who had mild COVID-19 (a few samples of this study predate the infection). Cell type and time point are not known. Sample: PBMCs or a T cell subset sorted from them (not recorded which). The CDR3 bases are TGCAGCGTTGTTCGCGGGAACACTGAAGCTTTCTTT. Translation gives CSVVRGNTEAFF.